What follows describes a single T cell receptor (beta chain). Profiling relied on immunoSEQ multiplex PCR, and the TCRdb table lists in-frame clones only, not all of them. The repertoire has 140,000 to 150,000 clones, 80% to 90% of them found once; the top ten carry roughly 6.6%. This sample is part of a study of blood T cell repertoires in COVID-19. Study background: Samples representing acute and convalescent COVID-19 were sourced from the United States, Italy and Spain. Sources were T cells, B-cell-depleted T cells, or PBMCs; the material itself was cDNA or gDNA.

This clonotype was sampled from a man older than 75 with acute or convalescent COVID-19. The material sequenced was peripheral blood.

The CDR3 region is CASSLGQGVSYEQYF. The CDR3 nucleotides read TGTGCCAGCAGCTTAGGGCAGGGCGTCTCCTACGAGCAGTACTTC. The V and J genes are TRBV7-9 and TRBJ2-7; possibly TRBD1 for D (5 bases). Germline V lookup: CDR1 SEHNR, CDR2 FQNEAQ (reference sequence). Trimming took 1 base from V and 0 from J, leaving 10 bases between them. CDR3 length: 15 residues.